Listed below are T cell receptor beta chains from one sample, sequenced in a study of Ad26.COV2.S vaccination and SARS-CoV-2 variants. Assay: immunoSEQ multiplex PCR; the TCRdb copy retains only in-frame clones and omits some. The data show fewer than 400,000 clones, with 89% seen just once and over 1.5% held by the top ten. The specimen was peripheral blood, collected in a trial of Ad26.COV2.S vaccine versus placebo. Receptor source: a person between 18 and 60 years old who received the Ad26.COV2.S COVID-19 vaccine or a placebo. CDR3s include the opening cysteine and the closing phenylalanine or tryptophan. D genes are given only for firm matches. Size values are once, few and many counts, or a class for expanded clones, and some rows have none.

abundance	d_gene	v_gene	j_gene	CDR3nt	CDR3aa
few	NA	TRBV6-1	TRBJ1-2	TGTGCCAGCAGTGAGAGCAGGACCCTCTATGGCTACACCTTC	CASSESRTLYGYTF
NA	NA	TRBV6-2/TRBV6-3	TRBJ1-1	TGTGCCAGCAGTTACTCGTCTGGGTTCTCGGCTAGGACCGCGAACACTGAAGCTTTCTTT	CASSYSSGFSARTANTEAFF
NA	NA	TRBV27	TRBJ2-2	TGTGCCAGCAGTCCAACAGGGATCACCGGGGAGCTGTTTTTT	CASSPTGITGELFF
NA	TRBD1	TRBV6-1	TRBJ2-7	TGTGCCAGCAGTGTCGGGACAGGGGGCGCATCCTACGAGCAGTACTTC	CASSVGTGGASYEQYF
NA	TRBD1	TRBV19	TRBJ2-7	TGTGCCAGTAGTAGGGCGGGACAGGGTTACGAGCAGTACTTC	CASSRAGQGYEQYF
NA	NA	TRBV7-2	TRBJ2-7	TGTGCCAGCAGCTTTCTTGGTCACTACGAGCAGTACTTC	CASSFLGHYEQYF
NA	NA	TRBV5-1	TRBJ1-2	TGCGCCAGCAGGCCCGGGGCAGGGAACTATGGCTACACCTTC	CASRPGAGNYGYTF
NA	TRBD2	TRBV7-3	TRBJ2-5	TGTGCCAGCAGCCCGGGACTAGCGGTAAAAGAGACCCAGTACTTC	CASSPGLAVKETQYF
NA	NA	TRBV5-6	TRBJ2-5	TGTGCCAGCAGCTTGGCCGATGGCGGCAGGGCCGGGGAGACCCAGTACTTC	CASSLADGGRAGETQYF
NA	TRBD1	TRBV3-1/TRBV3-2	TRBJ1-5	TGTGCCAGCAGCCAAGGGACAGGGCCAGGCAATCAGCCCCAGCATTTT	CASSQGTGPGNQPQHF
NA	TRBD2	TRBV6-6	TRBJ2-3	TGTGCCAGCGGGAGGGCAGCAGATACGCAGTATTTT	CASGRAADTQYF
NA	TRBD1	TRBV9	TRBJ1-1	TGTGCCAGCAGCCCGGGACAGGGAGGGACTGAAGCTTTCTTT	CASSPGQGGTEAFF
NA	NA	TRBV7-9	TRBJ2-7	TGTGCCAGCAGCCACGCGGACGGAACCTACGAGCAGTACTTC	CASSHADGTYEQYF
NA	TRBD1	TRBV28	TRBJ1-2	TGTGCCAGCAGCCCCCGGGACAGGGTCAGCTATGGCTACACCTTC	CASSPRDRVSYGYTF
once	NA	TRBV30	TRBJ2-1	TGTGCCTGGAGTGTCTTAGGGTCCTACAATGAGCAGTTCTTC	CAWSVLGSYNEQFF
NA	TRBD1	TRBV3-1/TRBV3-2	TRBJ1-5	TGTGCCAGCAGCCAACCCGGGACAGGGGGACGTCAGCCCCAGCATTTT	CASSQPGTGGRQPQHF